These T cell receptor beta chains were read from a single sample in a study of Graves' ophthalmopathy and Graves' hyperthyroidism. TCRdb re-derived calls from the multiplex PCR reads in MiXCR, one entry per CDR3 protein. The table shows a few hundred thousand distinct CDR3 sequences, with under 45% occurring only once. The sequenced sample consisted of peripheral blood or thyroid tissue (not recorded which). The receptors shown here come from an adult man with Graves' hyperthyroidism. Each CDR3 is given with its conserved first and last residue. Each record gives: V gene, D gene, CDR3 length, J gene, clone size, CDR3 protein, CDR3 DNA. A D gene is named only where the DNA matches it firmly. Clone size is given for some rows only: seen once, a few or many times, or a class if the clone is expanded.

TRBV19,-,13,TRBJ1-4,-,CASSIGGDEKLFF,TGTGCCAGTAGTATCGGGGGAGATGAAAAACTGTTTTTT
TRBV6-5,-,14,TRBJ1-1,many,CASTPGNGGTEAFF,TGTGCCAGCACGCCGGGGAACGGGGGGACTGAAGCTTTCTTT
TRBV6-6,TRBD1,16,TRBJ1-4,few,CASSYGQGRTNEKLFF,TGTGCCAGCAGTTACGGACAGGGGAGAACTAATGAAAAACTGTTTTTT
TRBV24-1,TRBD2,15,TRBJ2-5,few,CATSDFASGRETQYF,TGTGCCACCAGTGATTTCGCTAGCGGGAGAGAGACCCAGTACTTC
TRBV7-2,-,14,TRBJ2-5,many,CASSLARGGETQYF,TGTGCCAGCAGCTTAGCGCGCGGAGGAGAGACCCAGTACTTC
TRBV7-8,-,14,TRBJ1-2,many,CASSLGGNNYGYTF,TGTGCCAGCAGCTTAGGGGGAAATAACTATGGCTACACCTTC
TRBV6-6,TRBD1,15,TRBJ2-7,few,CASSYSGTGTYEQYF,TGTGCCAGCAGTTACTCCGGGACAGGGACCTACGAGCAGTACTTC
TRBV7-3,TRBD2,15,TRBJ2-1,few,CASSLRGGDYNEQFF,TGTGCCAGCAGCTTACGCGGGGGGGATTACAATGAGCAGTTCTTC
TRBV5-4,-,13,TRBJ2-3,-,CASSWSSEGTQYF,TGTGCCAGCAGCTGGTCTAGCGAGGGTACGCAGTATTTT
TRBV7-3,-,17,TRBJ1-5,-,CASSPTPSGGSFRTQHF,TGTGCCAGCAGCCCAACCCCCAGCGGGGGGTCGTTTCGGACCCAGCATTTT
TRBV29-1,-,11,TRBJ1-1,-,CSVEGSSEAFF,TGCAGCGTAGAGGGGAGTTCTGAAGCTTTCTTT
TRBV6-5,-,12,TRBJ1-2,many,CASSSSGTGYTF,TGTGCCAGCAGTTCGTCAGGGACAGGCTACACCTTC
TRBV9,TRBD1,14,TRBJ1-1,many,CASTPDRANTEAFF,TGTGCCAGCACCCCTGACAGGGCGAACACTGAAGCTTTCTTT
TRBV24-1,TRBD2,15,TRBJ2-1,-,CATSDFSGLGDEQFF,TGTGCCACCAGTGATTTCTCGGGACTAGGCGATGAGCAGTTCTTC
TRBV2,-,15,TRBJ2-7,-,CASSERPGGRAEQYF,TGTGCCAGCAGTGAAAGGCCGGGTGGACGCGCAGAGCAGTACTTC
TRBV28,TRBD1,12,TRBJ1-2,-,CASSSPGQPNTF,TGTGCCAGCAGCTCCCCGGGACAGCCGAACACCTTC
TRBV24-1,TRBD2,16,TRBJ2-2,-,CATSVGSGGNTGELFF,TGTGCCACCAGTGTTGGTAGCGGGGGGAACACCGGGGAGCTGTTTTTT
TRBV11-1,-,11,TRBJ2-2,-,CASTTPRELFF,TGTGCCAGCACCACGCCGCGGGAGCTGTTTTTT
TRBV20-1,-,13,TRBJ1-2,-,CSARDQGRGGYTF,TGCAGTGCTAGAGATCAGGGCAGGGGAGGCTACACCTTC
TRBV10-3,-,15,TRBJ2-7,many,CAISGRQVVPYEQYF,TGTGCCATCAGTGGTCGGCAGGTGGTCCCCTACGAGCAGTACTTC